This T cell receptor (beta chain) was identified in a study of T-cell memory formation after mild COVID-19. Notes on the study in general: Researchers report contracting CD4+ clones mostly in CM and EM, with CD8+ clones in EMRA.

CDR1 is SGHRS and CDR2 is YFSETQ in the germline V gene. The length of the CDR3 is 13 residues. TCRdb re-called the 5' RACE reads through MiXCR, storing one row per CDR3 protein. The table shows 280,000 or so distinct CDR3 sequences, with roughly 8.2% occurring only once. This clonotype has at least ten counts. Its specificity is not known. A read error may account for a junction end that differs from germline. This receptor was obtained from a man younger than 35 who had mild COVID-19 (a few samples of this study predate the infection). Cell type and time point are not known. The sample consisted of PBMCs or a T cell subset sorted from them (not recorded which). This chain uses TRBV5-1 with TRBJ2-2; possible D gene TRBD2, 5 bases. The chain's CDR3 is CASSLEGSGELFF. CDR3 in DNA: TGTGCCAGCAGCTTAGAAGGGAGCGGGGAGCTGTTTTTT.